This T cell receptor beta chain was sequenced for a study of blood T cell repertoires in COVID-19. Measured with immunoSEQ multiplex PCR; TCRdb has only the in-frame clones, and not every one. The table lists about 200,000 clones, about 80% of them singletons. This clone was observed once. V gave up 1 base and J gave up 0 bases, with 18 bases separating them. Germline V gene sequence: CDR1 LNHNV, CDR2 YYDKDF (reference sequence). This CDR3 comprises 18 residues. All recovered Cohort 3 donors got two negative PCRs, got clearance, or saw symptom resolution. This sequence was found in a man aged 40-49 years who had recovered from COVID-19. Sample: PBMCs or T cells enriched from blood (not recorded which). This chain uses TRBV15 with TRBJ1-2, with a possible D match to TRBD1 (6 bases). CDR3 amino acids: CATSRGGRGAVSNYGYTF. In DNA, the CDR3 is TGTGCCACCAGCAGAGGGGGGCGCGGTGCGGTATCTAACTATGGCTACACCTTC.